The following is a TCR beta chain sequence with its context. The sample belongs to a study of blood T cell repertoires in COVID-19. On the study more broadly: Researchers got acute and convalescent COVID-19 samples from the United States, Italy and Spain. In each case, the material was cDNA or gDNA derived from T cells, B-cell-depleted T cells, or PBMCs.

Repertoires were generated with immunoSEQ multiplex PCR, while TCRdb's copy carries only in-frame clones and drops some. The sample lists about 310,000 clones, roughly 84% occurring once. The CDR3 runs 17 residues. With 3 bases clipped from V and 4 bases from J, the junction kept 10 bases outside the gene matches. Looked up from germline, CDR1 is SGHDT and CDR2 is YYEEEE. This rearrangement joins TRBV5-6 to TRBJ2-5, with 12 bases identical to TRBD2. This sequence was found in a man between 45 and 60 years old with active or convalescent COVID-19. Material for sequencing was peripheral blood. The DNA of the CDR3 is TGTGCCAGCAGCTCACCAAAGAGGACTAGCGGGATAGAGACCCAGTACTTC. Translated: CASSSPKRTSGIETQYF.